Each of the 23 T cell receptor beta chains below was sequenced from the same sample in a study of blood T cells in healthy people across ages. The use of a sample-barcoded 5' primer and a J-beta primer mix characterized a second PCR of roughly 7 to 11 cycles. TCRdb re-analysed the 5' RACE reads in MiXCR, keeping a single row per CDR3 protein. This table holds 1.5 million to 2 million distinct CDR3 sequences, about 50% found once. Source material: blood. Receptors originate from a middle-aged woman in good health.

The V and J genes are TRBV10-3 and TRBJ2-5; TRBD2 is a possible D gene (5 bases). CDR3 length equals 12 residues. Trimming pared 5 bases from V and 11 bases from J, leaving 15 bases between. In germline, CDR1 is ENHRY, CDR2 SYGVKD. CDR3 sequence: CAISPFEGEQYF. The DNA for the CDR3 is TGTGCCATCAGTCCGTTCGAGGGAGAGCAGTACTTC.

In nucleotides, the CDR3 is TGTGCCAGCAGCTTACAACAGCTGAACACTGAAGCTTTCTTT. This gives the protein CASSLQQLNTEAFF. The V and J genes are TRBV5-5 and TRBJ1-1; D call uncertain. Germline CDR1 reads SGHKS; CDR2 reads YYEKEE (reference sequence). Trimming left V 2 bases short and J 0 bases short, with 8 bases between. The CDR3 totals 14 residues.

This clonotype showed up just a few times. The V call is TRBV28, the J call TRBJ2-5; the match to TRBD1 covers 9 bases. Germline trimming cut 7 bases from V and 3 bases from J; bases unmatched to any gene: 6. From germline, CDR1 is MDHEN and CDR2 SYDVKM. The CDR3 length is 14 residues. CDR3 sequence reads: CASIRDREEETQYF. In DNA form, the CDR3 reads TGTGCCAGCATCAGGGACAGGGAAGAAGAGACCCAGTACTTC.

The rearrangement joins TRBV6-1 to TRBJ2-1, with TRBD2 identical over 9 bases. After removal of 2 bases from V and 9 bases from J, the junction contained 11 bases not matched to a gene. Looked up from germline, CDR1 is MNHNS and CDR2 is SASEGT. The CDR3 totals 16 residues. CDR3 nucleotide sequence: TGTGCCAGCAGTGAACGCGGCGGGGGGGCTGTTGGTGAGCAGTTCTTC. Translation gives CASSERGGGAVGEQFF.

This chain links TRBV12-3 or TRBV12-4 with TRBJ2-3; the match to TRBD2 covers 10 bases. The CDR3 loop spans 16 amino acids. J gave up 8 bases and V 1 base, and 9 bases lay outside the gene matches. CDR3 DNA sequence: TGTGCCAGCAGTTTAGGGTCTAGCGGGGGTATCGTTACGCAGTATTTT. This translates into CASSLGSSGGIVTQYF.

The V gene is TRBV6-2 or TRBV6-3, the J gene TRBJ2-5; 8 bases align to TRBD1. The trim removed 7 bases at V and 2 bases at J, leaving 9 bases unmatched. Germline loops: CDR1 MNHEY, CDR2 SVGEGT. This CDR3 region has 15 residues. CDR3: CASKGTGLVQETQYF. CDR3 DNA: TGTGCCAGCAAGGGGACAGGCTTAGTTCAAGAGACCCAGTACTTC.

J is TRBJ2-1 and V is TRBV18; tentative D call: TRBD2 (6 bases). With 4 bases removed from V and 5 bases from J, the gap between germline ends came to 12 bases. This CDR3 has 14 residues. Germline CDR1 is KGHSH and CDR2 is LQKENI. The CDR3 sequence: CASSRDLSNNEQFF. The CDR3 nucleotides are TGTGCCAGCTCACGGGACTTGAGTAACAATGAGCAGTTCTTC.

This clonotype was observed a handful of times. The CDR3 DNA reads as TGTGCCAGCAGCTTGGACTACGCCAATGAGCAGTTCTTC. Residues: CASSLDYANEQFF. The chain recombines TRBV5-6 with TRBJ2-1; D call uncertain. V was clipped by 0 bases and J by 6 bases, with 7 bases between them. Germline V CDR1 and CDR2: SGHDT, YYEEEE. This CDR3 has 13 amino acids.

The DNA for the CDR3 is TGCAGTGCTAGAGGTGGGCCGGACAATCAGCCCCAGCATTTT. It encodes CSARGGPDNQPQHF. This chain connects TRBV20-1 to TRBJ1-5; D is ambiguous. The CDR3 is 14 amino acids. Trimming took 1 base from V and 3 from J, leaving 10 bases between them. Germline CDR1 and CDR2: DFQATT and SNEGSKA (reference sequence).

This clonotype was counted a few times. CDR3 region: CASSPGTPGRSGYTF. The CDR3 DNA follows: TGTGCCAGCAGCCCCGGGACACCAGGGAGGAGTGGCTACACCTTC. The V and J genes are TRBV7-2 and TRBJ1-2; D is perhaps TRBD1 (6 bases). Trimming cost V 5 bases and J 7 bases, with 20 bases left between them. The CDR3 runs 15 residues. Germline V CDR1 and CDR2: SGHTA, FQGNSA.

The chain has TRBV28 and TRBJ2-7; possibly TRBD2 for D (5 bases). V lost 5 bases to trimming and J lost 2 bases, with 10 bases between them. The CDR3 length is 13 residues. Looked up from germline, CDR1 is MDHEN and CDR2 is SYDVKM. DNA for the CDR3: TGTGCCAGCAGTCCCGACTATACCTACGAGCAGTACTTC. Amino acid sequence: CASSPDYTYEQYF.

This clonotype has just a few counts. The chain has TRBV6-1 and TRBJ2-7; D is ambiguous. Germline lookup yields CDR1 MNHNS and CDR2 SASEGT. The CDR3 is made up of 12 amino acids. Trimming left V 2 bases short and J 6 bases short, with 8 bases between. The CDR3 DNA reads TGTGCCAGCAGTGAATCAAGGGCCGAGCAGTACTTC. Its protein is CASSESRAEQYF.

The genes are TRBV9 and TRBJ1-1, with D tentatively TRBD1 (6 bases). Germline V gene data show CDR1 as SGDLS and CDR2 as YYNGEE. The V end lost 0 bases, the J end lost 2 bases, and 11 bases lay between the germline ends. The CDR3 runs 15 residues. Here the CDR3 DNA reads TGTGCCAGCAGCGTAGACCCGGGACAAAACACTGAAGCTTTCTTT. Its protein product is CASSVDPGQNTEAFF.

Written as DNA, the CDR3 is TGTGCCAGCATGGACCGAAACACCGGGGAGCTGTTTTTT. Protein product: CASMDRNTGELFF. The chain carries TRBV2 and TRBJ2-2; D is unclear. The CDR3 totals 13 residues. Per germline, CDR1 SNHLY and CDR2 FYNNEI. V was cut by 7 bases and J by 2 bases, with 8 bases left in between.

The genes are TRBV9 and TRBJ2-1, with TRBD2 matching 8 bases. V dropped 2 bases and J dropped 9; count of bases not matched to a gene: 10. Germline lookup yields CDR1 SGDLS and CDR2 YYNGEE. The CDR3 loop spans 15 amino acids. CDR3 region: CASSVATGGASEQFF. In DNA form, the CDR3 reads TGTGCCAGCAGCGTCGCGACCGGGGGGGCGAGTGAGCAGTTCTTC.

The rearrangement uses TRBV20-1 and TRBJ2-7; the D gene is possibly TRBD1 (6 bases). CDR1 DFQATT and CDR2 SNEGSKA come from the germline V gene (reference sequence). The CDR3 contains 12 residues. V lost 5 bases and J lost 7, with 15 bases in between. The CDR3 DNA reads TGCAGTGCTGGATACAGGGAGAGAGAGCAGTACTTC. It specifies CSAGYREREQYF.

This clonotype was seen more than once but under ten times. The rearrangement joins TRBV24-1 to TRBJ2-5, with D uncertain. The CDR3 extends over 15 amino acids. Looked up from germline, CDR1 is KGHDR and CDR2 is SFDVKD. V shed 2 bases and J shed 0 bases, with 9 bases lying between them. The CDR3 nucleotides read TGTGCCACCAGTGATTCCGCCCCGTACCAAGAGACCCAGTACTTC. Protein sequence: CATSDSAPYQETQYF.

The chain carries TRBV20-1 and TRBJ2-5; TRBD2 matches at 11 bases. The CDR3 spans 16 residues. Germline CDR1 and CDR2: DFQATT and SNEGSKA (reference sequence). Trimming removed 1 base from V and 4 bases from J; junction bases left unmatched: 8. The CDR3 region is CSARAQGLAVGETQYF. In DNA form, the CDR3 reads TGCAGTGCTAGAGCCCAGGGACTAGCGGTGGGAGAGACCCAGTACTTC.

As regards this clonotype: Given a much more abundant clone one base away, this may be a read error. The rearrangement links TRBV5-1 to TRBJ2-5; 7 positions agree with TRBD1. CDR3 size: 15 residues. The J segment lost 11 bases and the V segment lost 1 base, leaving 14 bases of the junction unmatched. The germline V gene encodes CDR1 SGHRS and CDR2 YFSETQ. CDR3 region: CASSLLPGGRNEQYF. The CDR3 nucleotides read TGCGCCAGCAGCTTGCTTCCAGGGGGAAGGAATGAGCAGTACTTC.

The genes are TRBV6-6 and TRBJ2-4; D perhaps matches TRBD1 (6 bases). The V gene's germline CDR1 is MNHNY and CDR2 SVGAGI (reference sequence). The V end was cut by 8 bases, the J end by 13 bases, with 18 bases between. This CDR3 is 12 amino acids long. The CDR3 nucleotides read TGTGCCAGCGCAACAGGGTACGGAGAGCAGTACTTC. It specifies CASATGYGEQYF.

The CDR3 sequence: CASSQDRLTAKNIQYF. In nucleotides, the CDR3 is TGCGCCAGCAGCCAAGATAGATTGACAGCCAAAAACATTCAGTACTTC. V is TRBV4-1 and J is TRBJ2-4; D is uncertain. Germline loops: CDR1 MGHRA, CDR2 YSYEKL. CDR3 length: 16 amino acids. V gave up 0 bases and J gave up 0 bases, with 9 bases separating them.

This clonotype has more than one count but fewer than ten. The rearrangement uses TRBV20-1 and TRBJ2-7; 9 bases map to TRBD2. V gave up 3 bases and J gave up 2 bases; unmatched junction bases: 2. Germline V gives CDR1 DFQATT, CDR2 SNEGSKA (reference sequence). CDR3 length equals 13 residues. As DNA, the CDR3 is TGCAGTGCTAGGGGACTAGCACCCTACGAGCAGTACTTC. It translates to CSARGLAPYEQYF.

This clonotype was recorded a few times. The chain uses TRBV5-1 and TRBJ2-5; the D gene is possibly TRBD1 (6 bases). Looked up from germline, CDR1 is SGHRS and CDR2 is YFSETQ. V was cut by 0 bases and J by 4 bases, with 16 bases left in between. This CDR3 is 16 amino acids long. This CDR3 is CASSLGVQGSGETQYF. The CDR3 DNA follows: TGCGCCAGCAGCTTGGGGGTACAGGGAAGTGGAGAGACCCAGTACTTC.